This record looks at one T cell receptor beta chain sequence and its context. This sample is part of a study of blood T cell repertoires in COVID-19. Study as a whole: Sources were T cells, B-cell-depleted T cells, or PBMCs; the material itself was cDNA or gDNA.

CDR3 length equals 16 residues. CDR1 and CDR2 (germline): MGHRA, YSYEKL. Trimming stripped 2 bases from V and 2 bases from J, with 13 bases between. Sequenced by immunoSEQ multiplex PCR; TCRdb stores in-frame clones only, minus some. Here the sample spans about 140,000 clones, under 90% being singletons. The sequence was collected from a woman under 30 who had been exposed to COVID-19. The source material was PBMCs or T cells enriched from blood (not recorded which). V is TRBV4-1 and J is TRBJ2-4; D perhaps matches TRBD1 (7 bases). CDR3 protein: CASSQRGDRTKNIQYF. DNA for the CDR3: TGCGCCAGCAGCCAAAGGGGGGACAGAACCAAAAACATTCAGTACTTC.